These 5 T cell receptor beta chains originate from one sample sequenced in a study of T cells in Graves' hyperthyroidism and ophthalmopathy (dated by TCRdb to between 2018 and 2020). To prepare the library, multiplex PCR was applied. The listed sequencing device is Illumina HiSeq 2000. TCR beta CDR3 regions were amplified from RNA transcripts. A first-round RT-PCR of the TCR CDR3 used the HTBI primer set with the Qiagen OneStep RT-PCR kit. The public reads were reanalyzed by TCRdb: fastp trimming at Q25, MiXCR alignment, in-frame beta chains only. Every CDR3 protein is listed once, alongside the most common genes and DNA of its rows. This sample holds about 360,000 distinct CDR3 sequences; roughly an eighth were observed only once. The ten largest clones take up 9.2% of the sample. Sequencing was done on a sample of blood. Receptors were obtained from a woman younger than 30 with Graves' hyperthyroidism.

This clonotype was counted ten times or more. The chain employs TRBV20-1 and TRBJ2-5, with no clear D. V lost 1 base and J 6 bases, leaving 15 bases between the germline ends. CDR1 and CDR2 from the germline V gene are DFQATT and SNEGSKA (reference sequence). The length of the CDR3 is 14 residues. CDR3 bases: TGCAGTGCTAGAGGCGCAGACCTTGGAAAGACCCAGTACTTC. Translation: CSARGADLGKTQYF.

This clonotype was recorded many times. The DNA of the CDR3 is TGCAGTGCTAGACTTTATACAGGGTGGGCTGAAGCTTTCTTT. Translated: CSARLYTGWAEAFF. The V and J genes are TRBV20-1 and TRBJ1-1; weak D call: TRBD1 (6 bases). Germline lookup yields CDR1 DFQATT and CDR2 SNEGSKA (reference sequence). The V gene lost 2 bases and the J gene lost 6 bases, with 16 bases spanning the gap. The CDR3 length is 14 residues.

This clonotype showed up many times. The V call is TRBV28, the J call TRBJ2-7; 7 nucleotides line up with TRBD1. CDR1 MDHEN and CDR2 SYDVKM come from the germline V gene. With V trimmed by 6 bases and J by 2 bases, 10 bases remained unmatched. This CDR3 region has 15 residues. CDR3 sequence (DNA): TGTGCCAGCAGCCCTCAGGACAGGCCCACCTACGAGCAGTACTTC. It translates to CASSPQDRPTYEQYF.

This chain uses TRBV6-4 with TRBJ2-1; D might be TRBD1 or TRBD2, each matching 7 bases. This CDR3 comprises 18 residues. Trimming removed 9 bases at V and 6 bases at J, with 30 bases between. Germline CDR1 MRHNA, CDR2 SNTAGT. The CDR3 DNA follows: TGTGCCAGAGAGAGGGGGCAGGATGGAGGCAGGGAGGGCAATGAGCAGTTCTTC. Its protein product is CARERGQDGGREGNEQFF.

The chain couples TRBV4-1 to TRBJ1-2; D call uncertain. The CDR3 consists of 15 residues. Germline values: CDR1 MGHRA, CDR2 YSYEKL. The V end was cut by 0 bases, the J end by 4 bases, with 12 bases between. Here the CDR3 DNA reads TGCGCCAGCAGCCAAGATGGCGGGCCAAGCTATGGCTACACCTTC. It yields the protein CASSQDGGPSYGYTF.